The 24 T cell receptor beta chains below come from one sample, sequenced in a study of CD8 T cells in ankylosing spondylitis. TCRdb called the 5' RACE reads again in MiXCR, with one record for every CDR3 protein. The table records tens of thousands of distinct CDR3 sequences, roughly 6.2% of them present only once. Sequencing was carried out using synovial fluid, either unsorted or a sorted T cell fraction (not recorded which). These receptors came from a male donor with ankylosing spondylitis.

This clonotype was detected many times. The chain carries TRBV10-2 and TRBJ2-3, with 9 nucleotides matching TRBD2. Germline V gene data show CDR1 as WSHSY and CDR2 as SAAADI. The CDR3 totals 13 residues. With 4 bases clipped from V and 10 bases from J, the junction kept 6 bases outside the gene matches. CDR3 bases: TGCGCCAGCAGTGCAGCGGGAGGTCGGGCGCAGTATTTT. Encoded protein: CASSAAGGRAQYF.

This clonotype was seen repeatedly, ten times or more. The chain joins TRBV5-1 to TRBJ2-7, with 9 bases matching TRBD1. CDR1 SGHRS and CDR2 YFSETQ come from the germline V gene. Trimming cost V 2 bases and J 9 bases; bases outside gene matches: 9. This CDR3 contains 14 residues. Here the CDR3 DNA reads TGCGCCAGCAGCTTCCCGGGACAGGGCGTCGGGCAGTACTTC. This translates into CASSFPGQGVGQYF.

This sequence joins TRBV28 and TRBJ2-7, with 8 bases matching TRBD2. The length of the CDR3 is 13 residues. V lost 7 bases, J lost 6 bases, and 8 bases stayed unmatched. Per germline, CDR1 MDHEN and CDR2 SYDVKM. The CDR3 is CASTGGTSSEQYF. CDR3 DNA: TGTGCCAGCACCGGGGGGACTAGTAGCGAGCAGTACTTC. Based on the CDR3 plus reference TRBV28 and TRBJ2-7, the full variable domain is DVKVTQSSRYLVKRTGEKVFLECVQDMDHENMFWYRQDPGLGLRLIYFSYDVKMKEKGDIPEGYSVSREKKERFSLILESASTNQTSMYLCASTGGTSSEQYFGPGTRLTVT.

The genes are TRBV7-2 and TRBJ2-1; either TRBD1 or TRBD2 may supply D (5 bases each). The ends were cut back, 5 bases at V and 8 bases at J, with 13 bases in the middle. The germline V gene has CDR1 SGHTA and CDR2 FQGNSA. This CDR3 contains 13 residues. CDR3 bases: TGTGCCAGCAGCACGGGGCTCCATGATGAGCAGTTCTTC. Its translation is CASSTGLHDEQFF.

At least ten counts were recorded for this clonotype. This sequence joins TRBV5-1 and TRBJ2-1; D is perhaps TRBD2 (6 bases). Trimming left V 1 base short and J 6 bases short, with 14 bases between. The V gene's germline CDR1 is SGHRS and CDR2 YFSETQ. The CDR3 length is 15 residues. The CDR3 region is CASSLLEGVRNEQFF. The CDR3 DNA is TGCGCCAGCAGCTTGTTGGAGGGAGTCCGCAATGAGCAGTTCTTC.

This clonotype occurred many times. V and J are TRBV28 and TRBJ2-5; no clear D. The CDR3 is 12 amino acids. Trimming shortened V by 4 bases and J by 5 bases, and 8 bases separated the two germline ends. Germline V gives CDR1 MDHEN, CDR2 SYDVKM. This chain's CDR3 is CASSSFRETQYF. CDR3 coding DNA: TGTGCCAGCAGTTCTTTCCGGGAGACCCAGTACTTC.

This clonotype occurred many times. The chain is built from TRBV7-2 and TRBJ2-5, with 8 bases identical to TRBD1. This CDR3 is built from 14 residues. Unmatched junction bases numbered 6, after V lost 4 bases and J lost 5 bases. CDR1 is SGHTA and CDR2 is FQGNSA in the germline V gene. In DNA, the CDR3 is TGTGCCAGCAGCTATTCAGGGGGCGCGGAGACCCAGTACTTC. Translation: CASSYSGGAETQYF.

This clonotype was recorded a few times. The J gene is TRBJ1-1, the V gene TRBV18; tentative D call: TRBD1 (6 bases). The CDR3 extends over 17 amino acids. Per the germline V gene, CDR1 is KGHSH and CDR2 is LQKENI. Trimming stripped 0 bases from V and 0 bases from J, with 14 bases between. The CDR3 region has the DNA TGTGCCAGCTCACCACCGTTCGGGGGGCTGGTGAACACTGAAGCTTTCTTT. The encoded protein is CASSPPFGGLVNTEAFF.

This clonotype came up a few times. V and J are TRBV27 and TRBJ2-5; 7 bases map to TRBD1. After removal of 2 bases from V and 5 bases from J, the junction contained 2 bases not matched to a gene. CDR3 length: 13 amino acids. Per the germline V gene, CDR1 is MNHEY and CDR2 is SMNVEV (reference sequence). CDR3 region: CASSLGRGETQYF. CDR3 nucleotides: TGTGCCAGCAGTTTAGGCAGGGGGGAGACCCAGTACTTC.

The table lists this clonotype with a count of one. The chain couples TRBV14 to TRBJ1-6; D gene ambiguous. The V and J ends lost 1 base and 3 bases respectively, with 13 bases between them. This CDR3 region has 17 residues. Per germline, CDR1 SGHDN and CDR2 FVKESK. Here the CDR3 reads CASSQAGRFSYNSPLHF. The DNA of the CDR3 is TGTGCCAGCAGCCAAGCGGGCAGGTTCAGCTATAATTCACCCCTCCACTTT.

The V call is TRBV5-1, the J call TRBJ2-1; the D is unclear. CDR3 length: 15 amino acids. V was shortened by 2 bases and J by 5 bases, with 14 bases between the two germline ends. CDR1 and CDR2 (germline): SGHRS, YFSETQ. CDR3 sequence (DNA): TGCGCCAGCAGCTTTCTATTAGCTGGCGACAATGAGCAGTTCTTC. Protein product: CASSFLLAGDNEQFF.

In this sample, this clonotype turned up many times. This chain joins TRBV14 and TRBJ1-6, with D hard to call. The V and J ends lost 1 base and 10 bases respectively, with 5 bases between them. Germline V lookup: CDR1 SGHDN, CDR2 FVKESK. This CDR3 comprises 12 residues. As DNA, the CDR3 is TGTGCCAGCAGCCAAGTCTTGTCACCCCTCCACTTT. Protein product: CASSQVLSPLHF.

This clonotype has a count of ten or more. This chain joins TRBV29-1 and TRBJ1-1; possibly TRBD1 for D (5 bases). This CDR3 region has 14 residues. CDR1 and CDR2 (germline): SQVTM, ANQGSEA. Trimming pared 6 bases from V and 1 base from J, leaving 15 bases between. The CDR3 loop is CSVQPPGGNTEAFF. In nucleotides, the CDR3 is TGCAGCGTCCAACCACCGGGGGGGAACACTGAAGCTTTCTTT.

This clonotype showed up just a few times. Here the CDR3 reads CASPWNTQYF. The CDR3 DNA is TGTGCCAGCCCCTGGAATACGCAGTATTTT. V gene TRBV6-2 or TRBV6-3 combines with J gene TRBJ2-3; D gene uncertain. V gave up 8 bases and J gave up 7 bases, with 7 bases separating them. The CDR3 length is 10 residues. Germline V gene sequence: CDR1 MNHEY, CDR2 SVGEGT.

This clonotype was observed many times. The CDR3 reads CAIRGDTRGGGYTF. CDR3 DNA sequence: TGTGCCATCAGGGGGGACACAAGAGGTGGTGGCTACACCTTC. V and J are TRBV10-3 and TRBJ1-2, with TRBD1 as a possible D gene (6 bases). Germline V gene sequence: CDR1 ENHRY, CDR2 SYGVKD. The CDR3 has 14 residues. V was trimmed by 6 bases and J by 7 bases, leaving 18 bases between them.

This clonotype was seen more than once but under ten times. The chain links TRBV25-1 to TRBJ2-3, with 10 bases matching TRBD2. Germline V gene sequence: CDR1 MGHDK, CDR2 SYGVNS. The CDR3 covers 15 residues. Trimming cost V 5 bases and J 6 bases; bases outside gene matches: 8. CDR3 residues: CASSHASGSTDTQYF. In DNA, the CDR3 is TGTGCCAGCAGTCACGCTAGCGGGAGTACCGATACGCAGTATTTT.

This clonotype has only a few counts. The rearrangement joins TRBV5-1 to TRBJ2-1, with D hard to call. The CDR3 length is 14 residues. CDR1 and CDR2 from the germline V gene are SGHRS and YFSETQ. Trimming took off 2 bases at V and 6 bases at J, with 12 bases between the two ends. The CDR3 nucleotides read TGCGCCAGCAGCTTCTTAACAGAACCCAATGAGCAGTTCTTC. It yields the protein CASSFLTEPNEQFF. Supplemented by reference TRBV5-1 and TRBJ2-1, the full variable domain reads KAGVTQTPRYLIKTRGQQVTLSCSPISGHRSVSWYQQTPGQGLQFLFEYFSETQRNKGNFPGRFSGRQFSNSRSEMNVSTLELGDSALYLCASSFLTEPNEQFFGPGTRLTVL.

This clonotype appeared many times. The genes are TRBV7-2 and TRBJ1-4, with D possibly being TRBD1 (5 bases). Germline loops: CDR1 SGHTA, CDR2 FQGNSA. The CDR3 is made up of 15 amino acids. V was cut by 1 base and J by 7 bases, with 13 bases left in between. The CDR3 nucleotides read TGTGCCAGCAGCTTAGGGGGAGGGGCCGGTGAAAAACTGTTTTTT. Its translation is CASSLGGGAGEKLFF.

This clonotype was detected ten times or more. This chain uses TRBV27 with TRBJ2-1; D is undetermined. The CDR3 is 14 residues long. V was shortened by 4 bases and J by 4 bases, with 11 bases between the two germline ends. Germline CDR1 and CDR2: MNHEY and SMNVEV (reference sequence). The CDR3 region has the DNA TGTGCCAGCAGTTCTACCCCCGGATACAATGAGCAGTTCTTC. This gives the protein CASSSTPGYNEQFF.

This clonotype was detected many times. This rearrangement joins TRBV5-1 to TRBJ2-1; TRBD2 is a possible D gene (6 bases). Germline V CDR1 and CDR2: SGHRS, YFSETQ. Trimming removed 3 bases at V and 6 bases at J, with 22 bases between. There are 17 residues in the CDR3. Written as DNA, the CDR3 is TGCGCCAGCAGCTCCGAGCCGGGACTCCGAGGGGTCAATGAGCAGTTCTTC. This encodes CASSSEPGLRGVNEQFF. Full variable domain (missing parts from reference TRBV5-1 and TRBJ2-1): KAGVTQTPRYLIKTRGQQVTLSCSPISGHRSVSWYQQTPGQGLQFLFEYFSETQRNKGNFPGRFSGRQFSNSRSEMNVSTLELGDSALYLCASSSEPGLRGVNEQFFGPGTRLTVL.

This chain joins TRBV11-3 and TRBJ2-7, with a weak D call TRBD1 (6 bases). Germline values: CDR1 SGHNT, CDR2 YENEEA. The length of the CDR3 is 15 residues. Trimming took off 0 bases at V and 2 bases at J, with 11 bases between the two ends. The CDR3 loop reads CASSLEADSTYEQYF. The CDR3 DNA is TGTGCCAGCAGCTTAGAAGCGGACAGTACCTACGAGCAGTACTTC.

V gene TRBV12-3 or TRBV12-4 combines with J gene TRBJ2-5, with 7 bases matching TRBD1. Trimming removed 4 bases from V and 7 bases from J; junction bases left unmatched: 6. The CDR3 runs 13 residues. The CDR3 sequence is CASSSTGKGTQYF. DNA for the CDR3: TGTGCCAGCAGTTCGACAGGGAAGGGGACCCAGTACTTC.

This clonotype showed up many times. The chain recombines TRBV11-2 with TRBJ2-1, with 9 bases matching TRBD2. The CDR3 is 17 residues long. Unmatched junction bases numbered 12, after V lost 0 bases and J lost 9 bases. Germline V CDR1 and CDR2: SGHAT, FQNNGV. This CDR3 reads CASSLDLVAGERGEQFF. CDR3 DNA sequence: TGTGCCAGCAGCTTAGATCTTGTAGCGGGAGAAAGGGGTGAGCAGTTCTTC.

This clonotype was seen ten or more times. The genes are TRBV5-1 and TRBJ1-1, with D uncertain. Germline lookup yields CDR1 SGHRS and CDR2 YFSETQ. V lost 0 bases to trimming and J lost 0 bases, with 3 bases between them. This CDR3 comprises 13 residues. In nucleotides, the CDR3 is TGCGCCAGCAGCTTGGCCCTGAACACTGAAGCTTTCTTT. This codes for CASSLALNTEAFF.